This is a list of T cell receptor beta chains from one sample in a study of T cell responses to AZD1222 COVID-19 vaccine. The table came from immunoSEQ multiplex PCR; TCRdb's copy has only in-frame clones and leaves some out. The sample has about 79,000 clones, roughly nine tenths seen once; the top ten hold 6% to 8.5%. The sequences come from peripheral blood, collected on day 0 of MenACWY control vaccination. Receptors were obtained from an adult in good health. CDR3s include the opening cysteine and the closing phenylalanine or tryptophan. A D gene is named only where the DNA matches it firmly. Clone size is shown for a subset of rows, as once, few, many or a class of expanded clone.

clone_size j_call v_call d_call cdr3_aa cdr3_nt
- TRBJ1-5 TRBV2 - CASSADEGYNQPQHF TGTGCCAGCAGTGCCGATGAAGGGTACAATCAGCCCCAGCATTTT
- TRBJ2-7 TRBV28 - CASSTTVYEQYF TGTGCCAGCAGCACGACAGTCTACGAGCAGTACTTC
- TRBJ2-5 TRBV6-2/TRBV6-3 - CASSYQGGETQYF TGTGCCAGCAGTTACCAGGGTGGAGAGACCCAGTACTTC
- TRBJ1-6 TRBV14 - CASSQGAGNSPLHF TGTGCCAGCAGCCAGGGGGCAGGGAATTCACCCCTCCACTTT
- TRBJ1-5 TRBV6-2/TRBV6-3 - CASSGIYSNQPQHF TGTGCCAGCAGTGGGATCTATAGCAATCAGCCCCAGCATTTT
- TRBJ2-3 TRBV11-3 TRBD2 CASSLGTSGNADTQYF TGTGCCAGCAGCTTAGGGACTAGCGGGAACGCAGATACGCAGTATTTT
- TRBJ2-7 TRBV6-4 - CASSDSGPSSSYEQYF TGTGCCAGCAGTGACTCGGGACCCTCGAGCTCCTACGAGCAGTACTTC
- TRBJ1-2 TRBV4-3 - CASSQEDWVGYTF TGCGCCAGCAGCCAAGAGGATTGGGTTGGCTACACCTTC
- TRBJ2-7 TRBV19 - CASDPGRGTYEQYF TGTGCCAGTGACCCTGGACGAGGGACCTACGAGCAGTACTTC
- TRBJ1-1 TRBV5-6 - CASSYRPNTEAFF TGTGCCAGCAGCTACAGACCGAACACTGAAGCTTTCTTT
- TRBJ2-2 TRBV18 TRBD1 CASSYRGRGTGELFF TGTGCCAGCTCGTACAGGGGGCGCGGCACCGGGGAGCTGTTTTTT
- TRBJ1-3 TRBV9 - CASSVDGKGPSSGNTIYF TGTGCCAGCAGCGTAGATGGTAAGGGACCGAGTTCTGGAAACACCATATATTTT
- TRBJ1-1 TRBV15 TRBD1 CATSVGQPNTEAFF TGTGCCACCAGCGTGGGACAGCCGAACACTGAAGCTTTCTTT
- TRBJ1-1 TRBV12-3/TRBV12-4 - CASTEQTTTEAFF TGTGCCAGCACCGAACAGACAACCACTGAAGCTTTCTTT
- TRBJ2-2 TRBV9 - CASSGDTNTGELFF TGTGCCAGCAGTGGGGATACGAACACCGGGGAGCTGTTTTTT
- TRBJ2-6 TRBV15 TRBD1 CATSRVWGQGRMSSGANVLTF TGTGCCACCAGCAGAGTATGGGGACAGGGGAGAATGAGCTCTGGGGCCAACGTCCTGACTTTC
- TRBJ1-4 TRBV7-9 - CASSFGGPEKLFF TGTGCCAGCAGCTTCGGGGGCCCAGAAAAACTGTTTTTT
- TRBJ1-2 TRBV15 - CATSSTRGGRPAF TGTGCCACCAGCAGTACTAGGGGGGGACGACCTGCCTTC
- TRBJ2-1 TRBV24-1 TRBD2 CATSDTGTSVYNEQFF TGTGCCACCAGTGACACCGGGACTAGCGTTTACAATGAGCAGTTCTTC
- TRBJ2-5 TRBV19 - CASKGGGIQETQYF TGTGCCAGTAAAGGGGGGGGTATACAAGAGACCCAGTACTTC
- TRBJ2-7 TRBV27 - CASSIDSGVYEQYF TGTGCCAGCAGTATAGATAGCGGAGTCTACGAGCAGTACTTC
- TRBJ2-1 TRBV24-1 TRBD1 CATSEPDRGAYNEQFF TGTGCCACCAGTGAGCCTGACAGGGGCGCCTACAATGAGCAGTTCTTC
- TRBJ1-4 TRBV19 TRBD1 CASSSGQGYTSTNEKLFF TGTGCCAGTAGTTCGGGACAGGGATACACTTCAACTAATGAAAAACTGTTTTTT
few TRBJ1-4 TRBV4-1 TRBD1 CASSQDAGQGAEKLFF TGCGCCAGCAGCCAAGACGCTGGACAGGGGGCTGAAAAACTGTTTTTT
- TRBJ2-1 TRBV19 - CASRDRNEQFF TGTGCCAGTAGAGACAGAAATGAGCAGTTCTTC
- TRBJ2-5 TRBV28 - CASSPPGRQGRIKETQYF TGTGCCAGCAGTCCCCCGGGCCGGCAGGGGAGAATTAAAGAGACCCAGTACTTC
- TRBJ1-2 TRBV4-3 TRBD1 CASSQVGQDRYGYTF TGCGCCAGCAGCCAAGTCGGACAGGACCGCTATGGCTACACCTTC
- TRBJ2-1 TRBV6-6 - CASSGRQAYEQFF TGTGCCAGCAGCGGGCGCCAAGCCTATGAGCAGTTCTTC
- TRBJ1-5 TRBV25-1 TRBD1 CASSEGGGTSQPQHF TGTGCCAGCAGTGAAGGAGGGGGCACTTCTCAGCCCCAGCATTTT
- TRBJ1-3 TRBV21-1 - CASSSGTGGNTIYF TGTGCCAGCAGCAGCGGGACAGGGGGAAACACCATATATTTT
once TRBJ2-3 TRBV4-1 - CASSLDLTDTQYF TGCGCCAGCAGCCTCGACCTCACAGATACGCAGTATTTT
- TRBJ2-3 TRBV14 - CASSQVGKWADTQYF TGTGCCAGCAGCCAAGTAGGGAAATGGGCAGATACGCAGTATTTT
- TRBJ1-1 TRBV7-9 - CASSTQENTEAFF TGTGCCAGCAGCACACAGGAGAACACTGAAGCTTTCTTT
- TRBJ2-3 TRBV2 TRBD2 CASSGAGDTDTQYF TGTGCCAGCAGTGGGGCGGGAGATACAGATACGCAGTATTTT
- TRBJ2-1 TRBV27 TRBD2 CASTDLTSGRGNEQFF TGTGCCAGCACCGACCTGACTAGCGGGAGGGGGAATGAGCAGTTCTTC
- TRBJ1-4 TRBV28 - CASSLGAVNEKLFF TGTGCCAGCAGTTTAGGGGCGGTTAATGAAAAACTGTTTTTT
- TRBJ1-3 TRBV11-2 - CASSLDGGNTIYF TGTGCCAGCAGCTTAGATGGTGGAAACACCATATATTTT
- TRBJ2-7 TRBV6-2/TRBV6-3 - CASSYSKGSTYEQYF TGTGCCAGCAGTTACTCAAAAGGGAGTACCTACGAGCAGTACTTC
- TRBJ2-7 TRBV18 TRBD2 CASSKPSGTNSYEQYF TGTGCCAGCTCAAAACCTAGCGGGACGAACTCCTACGAGCAGTACTTC
- TRBJ2-1 TRBV19 TRBD2 CASSMGLAAYNEQFF TGTGCCAGTAGTATGGGACTAGCGGCGTACAATGAGCAGTTCTTC
few TRBJ2-1 TRBV11-1 - CASSFAGSSYNEQFF TGTGCCAGCAGCTTCGCAGGTAGCTCCTACAATGAGCAGTTCTTC
- TRBJ1-5 TRBV28 TRBD1 CASRTGVQPQHF TGTGCCAGCAGGACAGGGGTTCAGCCCCAGCATTTT
- TRBJ2-2 TRBV6-4 TRBD1 CASSATGGSGELFF TGTGCCAGCAGTGCCACAGGGGGATCCGGGGAGCTGTTTTTT
- TRBJ1-3 TRBV9 - CASSVAWTGNTIYF TGTGCCAGCAGCGTAGCTTGGACTGGAAACACCATATATTTT